This TCR beta chain was identified during a study of blood T cell repertoires in COVID-19. Study-wide context: Researchers got acute and convalescent COVID-19 samples from the United States, Italy and Spain. PBMCs, B-cell-depleted T cells, or T cells provided the cDNA or gDNA that made up the material.

After removal of 5 bases from V and 9 bases from J, the junction contained 9 bases not matched to a gene. Germline V gives CDR1 LNHDA, CDR2 SQIVND (reference sequence). There are 15 residues in the CDR3. Methods used by the authors: Estimates of nucleated cell counts were drawn from the amplification of reference gene primers. This table comes from immunoSEQ multiplex PCR, and its TCRdb copy is limited to in-frame clones, with some not included. D and trimming come from the DNA, and the V and J calls and clone size come from that table. Here the sample spans about 200,000 clones, about 86% being singletons.

The rearrangement uses TRBV19 and TRBJ2-1; 11 bases are a match to TRBD2. The sequence derives from a woman aged 70 to 79 with acute or convalescent COVID-19. The sequenced sample consisted of peripheral blood. CDR3 nucleotides: TGTGCCAGTAGTCCCAGACAACTAGCGGGGGTTGAGCAGTTCTTC. Amino acids: CASSPRQLAGVEQFF.